These T cell receptor beta chains were read from a single sample in a study of early T cells in non-severe SARS-CoV-2 infection. TCRdb re-called the 5' RACE reads through MiXCR, storing one row per CDR3 protein. The sample lists about 55,000 distinct CDR3 sequences; under 7.5% were seen once. Specimen: whole blood, collected at baseline. The receptors originated from an adult who was a healthcare worker with PCR-confirmed SARS-CoV-2 infection or an uninfected control (not recorded which). Both conserved end residues are part of each CDR3. A D gene is named only where the DNA matches it firmly. Clone sizes are given selectively: once, few, many, or a class where the clone is expanded.

clone_size j_call d_call v_call cdr3_nt cdr3_aa
- TRBJ2-4 TRBD1 TRBV5-6 TGTGCCAGCAGCCCCTCGGGGACAGGGGGCTTGGACATTCAGTACTTC CASSPSGTGGLDIQYF
- TRBJ2-1 - TRBV15 TGTGCCACCAGCAGAGATTGGAGCGACAGTGAGCAGTTCTTC CATSRDWSDSEQFF
- TRBJ1-5 - TRBV7-2 TGTGCCAGCAACCCGACCGGGTCCAATCAGCCCCAGCATTTT CASNPTGSNQPQHF
many TRBJ1-4 - TRBV5-1 TGCGCCAGCAGCTTGGAAGGGACCGGTGAAAAACTGTTTTTT CASSLEGTGEKLFF
many TRBJ2-7 - TRBV28 TGTGCCAGCAGTTTAGCCCCCATAGGGGCAACTTCCTACGAGCAGTACTTC CASSLAPIGATSYEQYF
many TRBJ2-1 TRBD2 TRBV6-2/TRBV6-3 TGTGCCGCGGGGAGGGGCGCCGCCTCCTACAATGAGCAGTTCTTC CAAGRGAASYNEQFF
many TRBJ1-2 - TRBV5-6 TGTGCCAGCAGCTTTCGTGGTCCGGGGGGCCTAGATGGCTACACCTTC CASSFRGPGGLDGYTF
- TRBJ1-5 - TRBV18 TGTGCCAGCTCACCATTCGCTAGCGGGGTACCAGATACGCAGCATTTT CASSPFASGVPDTQHF
many TRBJ2-5 - TRBV4-3 TGCGCCAGCAGCCGAATACTAGCAGAGAACCAAGAGACCCAGTACTTC CASSRILAENQETQYF
- TRBJ2-6 - TRBV19 TGTGCCAGCCGACTGACAGGGGCCAACGTCCTGACTTTC CASRLTGANVLTF
many TRBJ2-1 - TRBV6-5 TGTGCCAGCAGCCCCAGGCTTTGGGGCGATGAGCAGTTCTTC CASSPRLWGDEQFF
many TRBJ2-1 - TRBV7-9 TGTGCCAGCAGCTGGGACGCAGGCAATGAGCAGTTCTTC CASSWDAGNEQFF
many TRBJ1-5 - TRBV7-2 TGTGCCAGCAGCTTCGATCCCCGACAGGCCCAGCATTTT CASSFDPRQAQHF
many TRBJ2-7 - TRBV20-1 TGCAGTGCTAGGGTTTCGACTGGCTACGAGCAGTACTTC CSARVSTGYEQYF
few TRBJ1-1 - TRBV5-6 TGTGCCAGCAGCCCAATGAGCCTGAACACTGAAGCTTTCTTT CASSPMSLNTEAFF
- TRBJ2-3 - TRBV7-6 TGTGCCAGCAGCTTATACGCAGGGAGCACAGATACGCAGTATTTT CASSLYAGSTDTQYF
few TRBJ2-5 TRBD1 TRBV3-1 TGTGCCAGCAGCCCAACCACTTTCCTAGGACAGGGGGCAACTAAGGAGACCCAGTACTTC CASSPTTFLGQGATKETQYF
few TRBJ1-5 - TRBV7-2 TGTGCCAGCAGCTTAGGTCAGAATCAGCCCCAGCATTTT CASSLGQNQPQHF
many TRBJ1-2 - TRBV28 TGTGCCAGCAGTTTTACGGGGAACTATGGCTACACCTTC CASSFTGNYGYTF
few TRBJ2-5 TRBD2 TRBV28 TGTGCCAGCAGGGTGCTTCGGCGGGGGGGCAGCAAGACCCAGTACTTC CASRVLRRGGSKTQYF
many TRBJ2-6 - TRBV27 TGTGCCAGCACCGGAGGCTCTGGGGCCAACGTCCTGACTTTC CASTGGSGANVLTF
many TRBJ2-2 - TRBV9 TGTGCCAGCAGCGACTTCGGGGGCGCGAACACCGGGGAGCTGTTTTTT CASSDFGGANTGELFF
few TRBJ2-3 TRBD2 TRBV27 TGTGCCAGCAGTTTTTTAGCGGGGGGCACAGATACGCAGTATTTT CASSFLAGGTDTQYF
few TRBJ1-5 - TRBV2 TGTGCCAGCAACGACCTGCGGGCATCAGGGCAGCCCCAGCATTTT CASNDLRASGQPQHF
few TRBJ2-2 TRBD1 TRBV28 TGTGCCAGCAGCTCGACAGGGGGGACCGGGGAGCTGTTTTTT CASSSTGGTGELFF
many TRBJ1-2 - TRBV6-5 TGTGCCAGCAGTTACTCGGGAGGGCATGGCTACACCTTC CASSYSGGHGYTF
many TRBJ2-3 TRBD1 TRBV28 TGTGCCAGCAGACAGGGGACAGATACGCAGTATTTT CASRQGTDTQYF
many TRBJ2-3 TRBD2 TRBV4-3 TGCGCCAGCAGCCATTCCCTAGCGGGGGAGGAAGATACGCAGTATTTT CASSHSLAGEEDTQYF
- TRBJ2-5 TRBD2 TRBV5-1 TGCGCCAGCAGCCTACCAACTAGGCCCGAACTAGCGGGGGGCCCCCCCGGGAGTGGGACCCAGTACTTC CASSLPTRPELAGGPPGSGTQYF
- TRBJ2-3 - TRBV7-8 TGTGCCAGCAGCGTCGGCGGGGATAGGGATACGCAGTATTTT CASSVGGDRDTQYF
many TRBJ2-3 - TRBV20-1 TGCAGTGCTCGTACTAGCACAGATACGCAGTATTTT CSARTSTDTQYF
few TRBJ2-1 - TRBV28 TGTGCCAGCGAAACCGGGACCCTTTACAATGAGCAGTTCTTC CASETGTLYNEQFF
many TRBJ1-5 TRBD1 TRBV7-8 TGTGCCACTTCGGGACAGCCGAATCAGCCCCAGCATTTT CATSGQPNQPQHF
- TRBJ1-4 - TRBV28 TGTGCCAGCACCGAACCCCAGGGCCGATATGAAAAACTGTTTTTT CASTEPQGRYEKLFF
many TRBJ2-7 - TRBV6-6 TGTGCCAGCAGTTACTGGTCATCTGGATCCGAGCAGTACTTC CASSYWSSGSEQYF
many TRBJ2-7 TRBD2 TRBV18 TGTGCCAGCTCACCACGAGGTAGCGGGGGGCACGAGCAGTACTTC CASSPRGSGGHEQYF
many TRBJ1-1 TRBD1 TRBV3-1 TGTGCCAGCAGCCAGTTCCAGGGGGGGACTGAAGCTTTCTTT CASSQFQGGTEAFF
many TRBJ2-3 TRBD2 TRBV20-1 TGCAGTGCCCCTAACCCTAGCGGGGGTAGTACAGATACGCAGTATTTT CSAPNPSGGSTDTQYF
- TRBJ2-3 - TRBV6-5 TGTGCCAGCAAAAGAGGAACTAGCACAGATACGCAGTATTTT CASKRGTSTDTQYF
- TRBJ2-3 - TRBV7-9 TGTGCCAGCGGTCCGGGTCCGGATACGCAGTATTTT CASGPGPDTQYF
few TRBJ2-1 - TRBV29-1 TGCAGCGTTGAAGATCGCGGCGGGACCTACAATGAGCAGTTCTTC CSVEDRGGTYNEQFF
- TRBJ2-3 TRBD2 TRBV12-3/TRBV12-4 TGTGCCAGCAGTTTCCCCGGGGGGTCAACAGATACGCAGTATTTT CASSFPGGSTDTQYF
- TRBJ2-1 - TRBV29-1 TGCAGCGTCCCGGGAGCGGGGGACAGTGGGCGTTACAATGAGCAGTTCTTC CSVPGAGDSGRYNEQFF
- TRBJ1-2 - TRBV29-1 TGCAGCGTTGTGGGGCTTTATGGCTACACCTTC CSVVGLYGYTF
few TRBJ1-2 - TRBV6-5 TGTGCCAGCAGTCCCGCATCGGCAGGGAGCTATGGCTACACCTTC CASSPASAGSYGYTF
many TRBJ1-1 TRBD1 TRBV18 TGTGCCAGCTCACGTACCCGGGACAGGGGGCTTACTGAAGCTTTCTTT CASSRTRDRGLTEAFF